This paragraph reports one TCR beta chain. The RNA input was about 0.5 to 1 ug, and it was reverse transcribed with random hexamers. Amplification of TCR beta CDR3 was carried out by immunoSEQ multiplex PCR, which covered 54 Vbeta and 13 Jbeta segments. One entry per CDR3 protein, called by TCRdb with MiXCR from the immunoSEQ multiplex PCR reads. This table has more than 150,000 distinct CDR3 sequences, under 95% appearing once. The sample is drawn from a study of CD8 T cells in Susac syndrome. Germline lookup yields CDR1 MNHEY and CDR2 SVGEGT. V lost 0 bases and J lost 2, with 14 bases in between. This CDR3 region has 17 residues. Sequencing targeted TCR beta in T cells from blood (CD8+ and CD4+). Healthy donors served as the controls. They were matched for age and sex. Both CD4+ and CD8+ T cells were negatively isolated, and TEMRA cells underwent FACS enrichment.

This sequence originates from a human donor in good health. The chain joins TRBV6-2 or TRBV6-3 to TRBJ1-5, with D uncertain. The sequenced sample consisted of CD4+ T cells from PBMCs. CDR3 coding DNA: TGTGCCAGCAGTTACTCGTATCAGCCTGGGGGCAATCAGCCCCAGCATTTT. Translation: CASSYSYQPGGNQPQHF.